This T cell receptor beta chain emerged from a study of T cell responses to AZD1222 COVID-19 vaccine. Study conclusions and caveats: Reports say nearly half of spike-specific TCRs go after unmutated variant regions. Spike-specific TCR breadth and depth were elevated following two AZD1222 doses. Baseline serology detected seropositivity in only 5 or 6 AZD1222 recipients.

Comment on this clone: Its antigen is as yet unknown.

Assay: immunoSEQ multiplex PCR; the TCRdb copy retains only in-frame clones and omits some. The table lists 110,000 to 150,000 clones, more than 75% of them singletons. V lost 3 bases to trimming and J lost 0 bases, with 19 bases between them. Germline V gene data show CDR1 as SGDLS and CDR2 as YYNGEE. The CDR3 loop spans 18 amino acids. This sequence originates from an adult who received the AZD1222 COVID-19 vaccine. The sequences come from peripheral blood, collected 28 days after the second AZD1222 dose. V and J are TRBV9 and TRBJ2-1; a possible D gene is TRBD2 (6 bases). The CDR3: CASSARGERVNSYNEQFF. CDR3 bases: TGTGCCAGCAGCGCGCGAGGGGAGCGGGTGAACTCCTACAATGAGCAGTTCTTC.